This T cell receptor (beta chain) was captured in a study of Graves' ophthalmopathy and Graves' hyperthyroidism. There are a few counts of this clonotype. RNA transcripts were the template, and TCR beta CDR3 regions were amplified from them. RT-PCR was first run with HTBI primers, then multiplex PCR in a second round. TCRdb processed the multiplex PCR reads anew with MiXCR; each CDR3 protein has one entry. The sample includes about 410,000 distinct CDR3 sequences, approximately 20% of them seen just once. The CDR3 has 13 residues. Germline CDR1 reads MNHEY; CDR2 reads SVGAGI. The V end lost 2 bases, the J end lost 7 bases, and 11 bases lay between the germline ends.

This sequence originates from a woman aged 18-29 years with Graves' ophthalmopathy. The chain joins TRBV6-5 to TRBJ2-5; the D call may be TRBD1 or TRBD2 (5 bases each). Specimen: peripheral blood. This CDR3 is CASSYPARGTQYF. The CDR3 DNA reads TGTGCCAGCAGTTACCCAGCGAGGGGGACCCAGTACTTC.